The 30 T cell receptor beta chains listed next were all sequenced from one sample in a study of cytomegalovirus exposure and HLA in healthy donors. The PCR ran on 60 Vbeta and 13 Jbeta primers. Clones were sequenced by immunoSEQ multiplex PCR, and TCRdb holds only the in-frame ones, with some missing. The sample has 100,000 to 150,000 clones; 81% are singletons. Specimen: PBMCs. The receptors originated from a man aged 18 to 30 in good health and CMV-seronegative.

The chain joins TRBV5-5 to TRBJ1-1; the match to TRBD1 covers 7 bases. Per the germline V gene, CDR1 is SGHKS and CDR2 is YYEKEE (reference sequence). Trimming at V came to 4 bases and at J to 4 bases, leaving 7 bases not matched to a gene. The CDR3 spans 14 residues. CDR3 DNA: TGTGCCAGCAGCCCCGACAGGGCCGGCACTGAAGCTTTCTTT. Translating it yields CASSPDRAGTEAFF. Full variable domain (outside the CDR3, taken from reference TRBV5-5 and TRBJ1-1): DAGVTQSPTHLIKTRGQQVTLRCSPISGHKSVSWYQQVLGQGPQFIFQYYEKEERGRGNFPDRFSARQFPNYSSELNVNALLLGDSALYLCASSPDRAGTEAFFGQGTRLTVV.

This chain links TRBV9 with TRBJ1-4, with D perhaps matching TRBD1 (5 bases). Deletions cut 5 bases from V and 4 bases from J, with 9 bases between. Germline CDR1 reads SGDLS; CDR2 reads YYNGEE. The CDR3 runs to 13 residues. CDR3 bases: TGTGCCAGCAGGACAGAGGATAATGAAAAACTGTTTTTT. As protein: CASRTEDNEKLFF.

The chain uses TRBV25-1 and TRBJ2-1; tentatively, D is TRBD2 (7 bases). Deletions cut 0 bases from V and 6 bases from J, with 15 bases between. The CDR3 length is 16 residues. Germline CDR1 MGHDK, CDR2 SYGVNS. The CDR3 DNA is TGTGCCAGCAGTGAATATGTGGGGGGGGGCGGCAATGAGCAGTTCTTC. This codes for CASSEYVGGGGNEQFF.

In DNA, the CDR3 is TGTGCCAGCAAATCATACGGGGGGTACACCTTC. This gives the protein CASKSYGGYTF. The chain combines TRBV27 with TRBJ1-2, with a possible D match to TRBD1 (5 bases). Germline V gene data show CDR1 as MNHEY and CDR2 as SMNVEV (reference sequence). The length of the CDR3 is 11 residues. Trimming stripped 7 bases from V and 11 bases from J, with 14 bases between.

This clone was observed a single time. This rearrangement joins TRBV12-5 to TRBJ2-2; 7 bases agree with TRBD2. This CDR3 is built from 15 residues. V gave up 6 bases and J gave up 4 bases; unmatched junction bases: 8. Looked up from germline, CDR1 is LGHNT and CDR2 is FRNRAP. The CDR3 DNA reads TGTGCTAGTGGCTATCGGGGGGAGGTCACCGGGGAGCTGTTTTTT. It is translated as CASGYRGEVTGELFF.

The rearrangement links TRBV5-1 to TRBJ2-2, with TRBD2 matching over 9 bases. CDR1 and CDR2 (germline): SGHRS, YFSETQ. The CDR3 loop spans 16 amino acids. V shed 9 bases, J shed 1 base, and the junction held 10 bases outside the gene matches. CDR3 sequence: CATPLAGTLNTGELFF. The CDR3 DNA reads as TGCGCCACCCCGCTAGCGGGGACTCTGAACACCGGGGAGCTGTTTTTT.

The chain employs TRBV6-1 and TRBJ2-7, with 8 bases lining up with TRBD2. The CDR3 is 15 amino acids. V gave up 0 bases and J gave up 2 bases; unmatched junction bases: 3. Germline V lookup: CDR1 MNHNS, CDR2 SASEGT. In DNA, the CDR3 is TGTGCCAGCAGTGAAGCGGAGCGGGAGACCTACGAGCAGTACTTC. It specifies CASSEAERETYEQYF.

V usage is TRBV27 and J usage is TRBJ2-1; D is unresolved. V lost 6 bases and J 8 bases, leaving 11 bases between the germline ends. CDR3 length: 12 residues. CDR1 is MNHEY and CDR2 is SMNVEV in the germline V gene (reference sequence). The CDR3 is CASRNPEYEQFF. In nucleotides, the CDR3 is TGTGCCAGCAGGAACCCAGAATATGAGCAGTTCTTC.

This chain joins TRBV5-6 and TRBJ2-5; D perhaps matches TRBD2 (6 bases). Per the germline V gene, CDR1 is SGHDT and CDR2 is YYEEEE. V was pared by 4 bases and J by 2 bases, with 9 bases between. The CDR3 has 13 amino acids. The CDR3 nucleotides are TGTGCCAGCAGCCGGGACTTTCAAGAGACCCAGTACTTC. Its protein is CASSRDFQETQYF.

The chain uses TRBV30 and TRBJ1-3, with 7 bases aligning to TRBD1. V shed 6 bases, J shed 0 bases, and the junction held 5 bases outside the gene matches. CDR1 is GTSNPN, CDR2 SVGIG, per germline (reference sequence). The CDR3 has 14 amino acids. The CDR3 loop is CACYRDSSGNTIYF. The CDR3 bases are TGTGCCTGTTACCGGGACAGCTCTGGAAACACCATATATTTT.

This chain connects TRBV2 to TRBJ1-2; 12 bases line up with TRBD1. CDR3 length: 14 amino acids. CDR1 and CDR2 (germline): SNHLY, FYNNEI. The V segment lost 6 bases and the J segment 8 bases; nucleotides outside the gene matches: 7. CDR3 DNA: TGTGCCAGCAGGGGGACAGGGGGCGCGCGGGGCTACACCTTC. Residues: CASRGTGGARGYTF.

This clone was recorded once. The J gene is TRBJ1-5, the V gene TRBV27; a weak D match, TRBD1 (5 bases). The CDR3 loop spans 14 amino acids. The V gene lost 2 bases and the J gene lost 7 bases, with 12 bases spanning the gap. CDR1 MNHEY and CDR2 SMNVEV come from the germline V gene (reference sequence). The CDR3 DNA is TGTGCCAGCAGTTTAACGGGGGTGCGACAGCCCCAGCATTTT. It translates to CASSLTGVRQPQHF.

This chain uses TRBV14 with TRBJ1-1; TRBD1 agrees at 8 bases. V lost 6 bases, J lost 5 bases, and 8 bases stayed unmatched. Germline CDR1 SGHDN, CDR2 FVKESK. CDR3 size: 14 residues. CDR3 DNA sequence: TGTGCCAGCAGTGGCAGGGGGCTCTTGACTGAAGCTTTCTTT. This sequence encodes CASSGRGLLTEAFF.

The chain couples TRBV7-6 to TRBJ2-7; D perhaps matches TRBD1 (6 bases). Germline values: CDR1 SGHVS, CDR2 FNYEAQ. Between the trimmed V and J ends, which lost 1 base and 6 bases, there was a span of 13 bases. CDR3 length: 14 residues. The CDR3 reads CASSLEIQGSEQYF. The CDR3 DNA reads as TGTGCCAGCAGCTTAGAGATCCAGGGGTCCGAGCAGTACTTC.

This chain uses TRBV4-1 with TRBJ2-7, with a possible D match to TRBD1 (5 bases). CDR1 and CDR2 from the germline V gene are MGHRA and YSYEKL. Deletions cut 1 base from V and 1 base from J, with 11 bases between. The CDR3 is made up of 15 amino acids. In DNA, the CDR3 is TGCGCCAGCAGCCAAGGAAGCCACAGGTCCTACGAGCAGTACTTC. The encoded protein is CASSQGSHRSYEQYF.

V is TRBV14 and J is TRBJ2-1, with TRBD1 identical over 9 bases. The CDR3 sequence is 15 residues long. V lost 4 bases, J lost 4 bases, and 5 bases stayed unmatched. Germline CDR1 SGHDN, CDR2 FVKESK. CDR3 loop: CASSPGQGRYNEQFF. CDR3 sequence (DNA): TGTGCCAGCAGCCCCGGACAGGGGAGGTACAATGAGCAGTTCTTC.

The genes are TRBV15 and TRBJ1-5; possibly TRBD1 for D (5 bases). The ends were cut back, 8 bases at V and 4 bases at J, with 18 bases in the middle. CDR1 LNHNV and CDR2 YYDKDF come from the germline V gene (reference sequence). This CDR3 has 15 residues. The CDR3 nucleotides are TGTGCCACCGACAGTATAAGGGGTCGGAATCAGCCCCAGCATTTT. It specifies CATDSIRGRNQPQHF.

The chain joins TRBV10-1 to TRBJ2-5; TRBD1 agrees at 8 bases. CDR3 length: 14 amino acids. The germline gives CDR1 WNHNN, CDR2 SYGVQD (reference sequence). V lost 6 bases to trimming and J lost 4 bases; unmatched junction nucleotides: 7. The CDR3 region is CASSPTGGRETQYF. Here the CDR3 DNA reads TGCGCCAGCAGCCCTACAGGGGGTCGAGAGACCCAGTACTTC.

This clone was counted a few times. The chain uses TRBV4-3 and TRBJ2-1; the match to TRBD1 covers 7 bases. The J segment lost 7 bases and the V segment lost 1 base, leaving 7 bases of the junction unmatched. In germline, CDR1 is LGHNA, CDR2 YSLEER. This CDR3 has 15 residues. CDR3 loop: CASSQVRGGGNEQFF. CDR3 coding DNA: TGCGCCAGCAGCCAAGTCCGAGGGGGCGGGAATGAGCAGTTCTTC.

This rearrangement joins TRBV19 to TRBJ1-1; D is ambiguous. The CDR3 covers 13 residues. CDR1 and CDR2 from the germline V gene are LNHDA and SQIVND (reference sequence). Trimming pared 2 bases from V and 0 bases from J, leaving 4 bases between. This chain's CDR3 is CASSITVNTEAFF. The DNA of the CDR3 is TGTGCCAGTAGTATAACAGTGAACACTGAAGCTTTCTTT.

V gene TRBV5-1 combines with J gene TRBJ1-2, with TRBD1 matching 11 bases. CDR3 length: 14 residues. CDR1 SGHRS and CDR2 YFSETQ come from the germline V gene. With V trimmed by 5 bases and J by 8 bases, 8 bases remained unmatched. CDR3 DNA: TGCGCCAGCAGTTCCCCGGGACAGGGGGGCGGCTACACCTTC. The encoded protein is CASSSPGQGGGYTF.

CDR3 in amino acids: CATRMGGYSNQPQHF. CDR3 nucleotide sequence: TGTGCCACCCGTATGGGGGGGTATAGCAATCAGCCCCAGCATTTT. The V gene is TRBV27, the J gene TRBJ1-5; D is possibly TRBD1 (5 bases). V was pared by 10 bases and J by 0 bases, with 16 bases between. Germline V CDR1 and CDR2: MNHEY, SMNVEV (reference sequence). The CDR3 totals 15 residues.

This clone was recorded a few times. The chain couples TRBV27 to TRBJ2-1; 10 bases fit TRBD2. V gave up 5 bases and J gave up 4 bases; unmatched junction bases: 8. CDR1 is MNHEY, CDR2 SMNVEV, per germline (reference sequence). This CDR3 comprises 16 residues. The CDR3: CASSHQSTSGYNEQFF. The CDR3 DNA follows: TGTGCCAGCAGTCACCAATCGACTAGCGGGTACAATGAGCAGTTCTTC.

The CDR3 nucleotides are TGTGCCAGCAGCTCGGGACTAGCGGCCCAAAGCACAGATACGCAGTATTTT. This translates into CASSSGLAAQSTDTQYF. The gene calls are TRBV6-4 and TRBJ2-3; TRBD2 agrees at 11 bases. The V and J ends lost 6 bases and 0 bases, in that order; junction bases with no gene match: 8. The CDR3 spans 17 residues. Germline V gene lookup returns CDR1 MRHNA and CDR2 SNTAGT.

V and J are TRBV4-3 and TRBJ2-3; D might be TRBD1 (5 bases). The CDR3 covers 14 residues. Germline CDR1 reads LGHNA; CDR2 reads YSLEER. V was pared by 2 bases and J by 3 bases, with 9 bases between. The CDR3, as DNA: TGCGCCAGCAGCCAATCAAAGGGGACAGATACGCAGTATTTT. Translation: CASSQSKGTDTQYF.

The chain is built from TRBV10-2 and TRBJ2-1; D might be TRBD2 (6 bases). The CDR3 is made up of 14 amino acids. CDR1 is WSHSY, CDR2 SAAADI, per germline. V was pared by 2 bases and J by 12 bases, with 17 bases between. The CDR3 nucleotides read TGCGCCAGCAGTGAGGTGTCCACTAGCTGGGGGCAGTTCTTC. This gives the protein CASSEVSTSWGQFF.

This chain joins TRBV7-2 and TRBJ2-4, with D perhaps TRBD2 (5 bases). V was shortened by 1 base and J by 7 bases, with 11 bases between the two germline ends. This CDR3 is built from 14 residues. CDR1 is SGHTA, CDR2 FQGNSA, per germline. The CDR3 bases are TGTGCCAGCAGCTTAGGTCTAGCTCGGAACATTCAGTACTTC. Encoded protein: CASSLGLARNIQYF.

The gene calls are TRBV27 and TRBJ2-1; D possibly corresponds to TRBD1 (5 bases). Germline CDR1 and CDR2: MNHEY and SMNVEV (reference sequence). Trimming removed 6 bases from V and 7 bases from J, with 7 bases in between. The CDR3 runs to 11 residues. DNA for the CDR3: TGTGCCAGCAGGGGGCTTAATGAGCAGTTCTTC. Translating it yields CASRGLNEQFF.

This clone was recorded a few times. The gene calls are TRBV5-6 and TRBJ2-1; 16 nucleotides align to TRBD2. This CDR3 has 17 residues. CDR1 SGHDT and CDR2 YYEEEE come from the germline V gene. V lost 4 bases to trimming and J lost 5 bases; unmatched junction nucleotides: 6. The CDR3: CASSQAGLAGGNNEQFF. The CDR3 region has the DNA TGTGCCAGCAGCCAGGCGGGACTAGCGGGGGGGAACAATGAGCAGTTCTTC.

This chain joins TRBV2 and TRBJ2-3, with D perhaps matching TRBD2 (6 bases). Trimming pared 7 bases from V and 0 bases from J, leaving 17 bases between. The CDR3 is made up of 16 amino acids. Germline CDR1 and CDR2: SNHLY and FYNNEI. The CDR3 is CASKRRGATSTDTQYF. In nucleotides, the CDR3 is TGTGCCAGCAAGAGGAGGGGCGCCACCAGCACAGATACGCAGTATTTT.